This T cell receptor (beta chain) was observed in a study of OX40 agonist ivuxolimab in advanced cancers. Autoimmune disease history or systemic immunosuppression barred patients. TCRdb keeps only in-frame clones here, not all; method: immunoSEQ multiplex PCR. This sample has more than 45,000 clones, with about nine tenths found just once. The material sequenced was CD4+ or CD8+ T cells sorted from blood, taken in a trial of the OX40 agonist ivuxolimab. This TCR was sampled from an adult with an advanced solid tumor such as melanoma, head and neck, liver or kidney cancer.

The CDR3: CASSATGPYEQYF. The DNA of the CDR3 is TGTGCCAGCAGTGCAACAGGTCCCTACGAGCAGTACTTC. The rearrangement links TRBV27 to TRBJ2-7, with D perhaps TRBD1 (5 bases). The germline V gene encodes CDR1 MNHEY and CDR2 SMNVEV (reference sequence). Deletions cut 5 bases from V and 2 bases from J, with 10 bases between. This CDR3 contains 13 residues.